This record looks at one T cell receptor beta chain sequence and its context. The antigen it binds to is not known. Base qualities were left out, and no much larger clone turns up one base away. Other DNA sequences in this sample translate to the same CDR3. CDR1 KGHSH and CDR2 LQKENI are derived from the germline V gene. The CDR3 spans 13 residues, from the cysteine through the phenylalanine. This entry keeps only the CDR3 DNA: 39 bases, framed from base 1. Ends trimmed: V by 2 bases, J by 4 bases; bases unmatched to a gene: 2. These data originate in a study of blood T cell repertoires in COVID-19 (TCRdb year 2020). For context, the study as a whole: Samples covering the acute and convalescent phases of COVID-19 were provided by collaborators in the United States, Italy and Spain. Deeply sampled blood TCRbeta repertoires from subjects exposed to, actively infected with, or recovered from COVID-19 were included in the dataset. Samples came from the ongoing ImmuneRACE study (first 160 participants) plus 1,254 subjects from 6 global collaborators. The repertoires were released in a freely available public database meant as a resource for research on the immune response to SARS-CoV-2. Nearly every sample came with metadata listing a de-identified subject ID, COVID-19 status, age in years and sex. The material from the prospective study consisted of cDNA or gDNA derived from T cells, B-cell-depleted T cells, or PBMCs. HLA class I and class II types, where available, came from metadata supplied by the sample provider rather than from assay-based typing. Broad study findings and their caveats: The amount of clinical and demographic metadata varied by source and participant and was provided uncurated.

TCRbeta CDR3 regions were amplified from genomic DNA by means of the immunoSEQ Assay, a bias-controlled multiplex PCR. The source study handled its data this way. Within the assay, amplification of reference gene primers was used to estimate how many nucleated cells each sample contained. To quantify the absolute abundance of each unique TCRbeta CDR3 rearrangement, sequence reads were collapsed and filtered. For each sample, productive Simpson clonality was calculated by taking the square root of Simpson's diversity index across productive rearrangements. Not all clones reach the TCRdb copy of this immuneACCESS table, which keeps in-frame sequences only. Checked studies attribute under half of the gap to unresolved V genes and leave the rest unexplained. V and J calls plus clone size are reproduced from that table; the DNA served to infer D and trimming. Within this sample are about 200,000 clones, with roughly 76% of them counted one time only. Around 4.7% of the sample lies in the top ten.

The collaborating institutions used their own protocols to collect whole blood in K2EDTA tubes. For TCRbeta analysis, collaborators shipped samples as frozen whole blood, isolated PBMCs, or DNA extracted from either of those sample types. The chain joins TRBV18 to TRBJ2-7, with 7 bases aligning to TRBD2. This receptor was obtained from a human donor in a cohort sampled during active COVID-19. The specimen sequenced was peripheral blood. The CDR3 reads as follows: CASSPSGGYEQYF. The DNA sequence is TGTGCCAGCTCACCATCGGGGGGTTACGAGCAGTACTTC.